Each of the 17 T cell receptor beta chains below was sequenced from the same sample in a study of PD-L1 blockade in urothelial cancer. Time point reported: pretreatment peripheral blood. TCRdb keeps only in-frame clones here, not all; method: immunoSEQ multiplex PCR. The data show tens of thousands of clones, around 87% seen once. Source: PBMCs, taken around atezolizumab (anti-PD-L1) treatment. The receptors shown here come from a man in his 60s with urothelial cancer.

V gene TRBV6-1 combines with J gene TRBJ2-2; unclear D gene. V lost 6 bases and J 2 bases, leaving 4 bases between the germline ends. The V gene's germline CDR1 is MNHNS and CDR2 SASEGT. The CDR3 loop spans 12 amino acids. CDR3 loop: CASSPNTGELFF. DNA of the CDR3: TGTGCCAGCAGCCCAAACACCGGGGAGCTGTTTTTT.

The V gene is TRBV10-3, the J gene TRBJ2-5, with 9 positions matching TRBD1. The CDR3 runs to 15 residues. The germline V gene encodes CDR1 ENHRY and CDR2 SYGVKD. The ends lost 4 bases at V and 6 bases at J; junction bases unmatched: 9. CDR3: CAISASQGAVKTQYF. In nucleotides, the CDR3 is TGTGCCATCAGTGCCTCACAGGGGGCGGTCAAGACCCAGTACTTC.

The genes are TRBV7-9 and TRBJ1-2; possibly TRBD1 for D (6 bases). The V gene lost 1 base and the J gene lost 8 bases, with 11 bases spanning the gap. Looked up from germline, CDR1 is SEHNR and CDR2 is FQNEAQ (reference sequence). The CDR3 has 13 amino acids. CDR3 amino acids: CASSLETGDGYTF. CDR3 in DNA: TGTGCCAGCAGCTTAGAGACAGGTGACGGCTACACCTTC. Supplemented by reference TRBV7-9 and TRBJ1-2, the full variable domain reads DTGVSQNPRHKITKRGQNVTFRCDPISEHNRLYWYRQTLGQGPEFLTYFQNEAQLEKSRLLSDRFSAERPKGSFSTLEIQRTEQGDSAMYLCASSLETGDGYTFGSGTRLTVV.

CDR3 in amino acids: CASSSEPNQPQHF. CDR3 nucleotide sequence: TGCGCCAGCAGCTCGGAGCCAAATCAGCCCCAGCATTTT. V gene TRBV5-1 combines with J gene TRBJ1-5; D is ambiguous. CDR1 SGHRS and CDR2 YFSETQ come from the germline V gene. Trimming took off 3 bases at V and 4 bases at J, with 8 bases between the two ends. CDR3 length: 13 amino acids. The full variable domain, with the rest looked up from reference TRBV5-1 and TRBJ1-5, is KAGVTQTPRYLIKTRGQQVTLSCSPISGHRSVSWYQQTPGQGLQFLFEYFSETQRNKGNFPGRFSGRQFSNSRSEMNVSTLELGDSALYLCASSSEPNQPQHFGDGTRLSIL.

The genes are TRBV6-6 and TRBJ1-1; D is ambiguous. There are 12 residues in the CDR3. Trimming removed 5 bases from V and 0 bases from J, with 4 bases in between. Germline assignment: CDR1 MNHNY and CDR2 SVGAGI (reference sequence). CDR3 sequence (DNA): TGTGCCAGCAGTCCCATGAACACTGAAGCTTTCTTT. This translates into CASSPMNTEAFF.

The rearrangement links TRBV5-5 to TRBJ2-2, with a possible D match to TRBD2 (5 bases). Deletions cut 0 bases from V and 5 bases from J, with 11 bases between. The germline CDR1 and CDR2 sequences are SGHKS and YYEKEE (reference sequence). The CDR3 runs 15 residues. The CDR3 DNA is TGTGCCAGCAGCTTGGACGGGGATGGGACCGGGGAGCTGTTTTTT. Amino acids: CASSLDGDGTGELFF.

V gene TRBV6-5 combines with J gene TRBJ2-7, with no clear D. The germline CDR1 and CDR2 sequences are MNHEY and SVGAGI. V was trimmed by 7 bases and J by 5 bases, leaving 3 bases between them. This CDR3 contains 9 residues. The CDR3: CASTNEQYF. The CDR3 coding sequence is TGTGCCAGCACTAACGAGCAGTACTTC.

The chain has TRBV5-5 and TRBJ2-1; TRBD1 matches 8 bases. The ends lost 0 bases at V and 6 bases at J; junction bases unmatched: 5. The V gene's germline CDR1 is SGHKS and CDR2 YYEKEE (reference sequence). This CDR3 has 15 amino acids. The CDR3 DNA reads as TGTGCCAGCAGCTTGGCCGGACAGGGAGGCAATGAGCAGTTCTTC. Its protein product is CASSLAGQGGNEQFF. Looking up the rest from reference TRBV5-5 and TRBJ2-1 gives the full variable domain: DAGVTQSPTHLIKTRGQQVTLRCSPISGHKSVSWYQQVLGQGPQFIFQYYEKEERGRGNFPDRFSARQFPNYSSELNVNALLLGDSALYLCASSLAGQGGNEQFFGPGTRLTVL.

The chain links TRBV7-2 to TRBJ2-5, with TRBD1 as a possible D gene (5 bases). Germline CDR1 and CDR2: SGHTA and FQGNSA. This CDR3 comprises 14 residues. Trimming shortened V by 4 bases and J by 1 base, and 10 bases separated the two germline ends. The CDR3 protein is CASSSTRVQETQYF. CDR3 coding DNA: TGTGCCAGCAGCTCCACCAGGGTCCAAGAGACCCAGTACTTC.

CDR3 protein: CASSRTAQPSTDTQYF. CDR3 nucleotide sequence: TGTGCCAGCTCACGGACAGCACAGCCTAGCACAGATACGCAGTATTTT. The V call is TRBV18, the J call TRBJ2-3; tentatively, D is TRBD1 (6 bases). Trimming stripped 4 bases from V and 0 bases from J, with 14 bases between. Germline CDR1 and CDR2: KGHSH and LQKENI. The CDR3 sequence is 16 residues long.

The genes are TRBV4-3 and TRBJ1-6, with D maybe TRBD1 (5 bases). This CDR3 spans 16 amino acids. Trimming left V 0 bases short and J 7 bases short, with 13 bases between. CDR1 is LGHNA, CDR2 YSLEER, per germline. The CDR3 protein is CASSQDRSRVNSPLHF. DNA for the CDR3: TGCGCCAGCAGCCAAGATCGGAGCAGGGTCAATTCACCCCTCCACTTT.

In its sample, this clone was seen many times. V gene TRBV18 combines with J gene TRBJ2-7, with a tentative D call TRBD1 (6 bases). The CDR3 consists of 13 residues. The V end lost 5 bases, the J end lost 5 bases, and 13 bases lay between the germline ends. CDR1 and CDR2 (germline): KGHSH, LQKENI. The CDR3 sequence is CASSTGLNDEQYF. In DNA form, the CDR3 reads TGTGCCAGCTCAACAGGGCTTAACGACGAGCAGTACTTC.

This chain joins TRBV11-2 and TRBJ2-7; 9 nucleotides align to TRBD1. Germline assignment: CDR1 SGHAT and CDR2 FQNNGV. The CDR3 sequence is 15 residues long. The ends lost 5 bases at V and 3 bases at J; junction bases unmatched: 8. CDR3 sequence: CASSHLGQGIYEQYF. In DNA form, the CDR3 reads TGTGCCAGCAGCCACTTGGGACAGGGTATCTACGAGCAGTACTTC.

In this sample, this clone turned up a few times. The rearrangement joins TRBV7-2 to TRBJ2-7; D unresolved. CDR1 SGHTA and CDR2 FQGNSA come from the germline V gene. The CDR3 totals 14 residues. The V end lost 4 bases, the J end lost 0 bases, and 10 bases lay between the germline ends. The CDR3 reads CASSSRAISYEQYF. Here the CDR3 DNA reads TGTGCCAGCAGCTCCCGCGCCATCTCCTACGAGCAGTACTTC.

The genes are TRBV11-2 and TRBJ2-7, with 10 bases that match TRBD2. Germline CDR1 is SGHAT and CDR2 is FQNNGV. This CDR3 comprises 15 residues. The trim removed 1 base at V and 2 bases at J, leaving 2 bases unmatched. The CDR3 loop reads CASSLALAGTYEQYF. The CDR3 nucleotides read TGTGCCAGCAGCTTAGCACTAGCGGGGACCTACGAGCAGTACTTC.

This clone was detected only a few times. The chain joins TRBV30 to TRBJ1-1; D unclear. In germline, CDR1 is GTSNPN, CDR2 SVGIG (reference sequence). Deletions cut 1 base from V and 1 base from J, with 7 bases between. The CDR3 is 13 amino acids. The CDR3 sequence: CAWSDEGNTEAFF. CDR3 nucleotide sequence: TGTGCCTGGAGTGATGAGGGGAACACTGAAGCTTTCTTT.

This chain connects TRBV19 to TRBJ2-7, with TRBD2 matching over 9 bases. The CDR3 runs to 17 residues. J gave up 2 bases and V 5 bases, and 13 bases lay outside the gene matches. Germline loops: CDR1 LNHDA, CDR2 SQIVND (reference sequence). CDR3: CASSPRASGDYTYEQYF. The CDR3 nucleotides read TGTGCCAGTAGTCCCCGGGCTAGCGGGGACTACACCTACGAGCAGTACTTC.